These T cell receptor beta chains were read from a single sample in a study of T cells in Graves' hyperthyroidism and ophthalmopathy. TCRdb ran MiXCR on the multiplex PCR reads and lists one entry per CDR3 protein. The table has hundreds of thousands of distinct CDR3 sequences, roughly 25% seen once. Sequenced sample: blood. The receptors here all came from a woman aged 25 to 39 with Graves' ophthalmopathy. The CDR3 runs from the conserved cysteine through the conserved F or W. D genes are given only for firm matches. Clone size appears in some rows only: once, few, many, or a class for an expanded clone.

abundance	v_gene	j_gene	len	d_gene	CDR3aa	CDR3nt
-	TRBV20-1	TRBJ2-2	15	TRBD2	CSARPGGLSTGELFF	TGCAGTGCTAGACCGGGGGGGCTGAGCACCGGGGAGCTGTTTTTT
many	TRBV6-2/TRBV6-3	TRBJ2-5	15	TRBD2	CASSSPGLAEETQYF	TGTGCCAGCAGTTCCCCGGGACTAGCGGAAGAGACCCAGTACTTC
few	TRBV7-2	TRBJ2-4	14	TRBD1	CASSSRDSRNIQYF	TGTGCCAGCAGCTCAAGGGACAGTCGGAACATTCAGTACTTC
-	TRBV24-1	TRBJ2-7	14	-	CATSLGGETYEQYF	TGTGCCACCAGTCTGGGGGGCGAGACCTACGAGCAGTACTTC
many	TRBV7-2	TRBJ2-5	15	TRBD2	CASSLSSGEQETQYF	TGTGCCAGCAGCTTATCTAGCGGGGAACAAGAGACCCAGTACTTC
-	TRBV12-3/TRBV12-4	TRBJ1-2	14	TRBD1	CASSPGGKFYGYTF	TGTGCCAGCAGTCCAGGGGGCAAATTCTATGGCTACACCTTC
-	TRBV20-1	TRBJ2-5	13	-	CSARVPGQETQYF	TGCAGTGCTAGAGTCCCGGGCCAAGAGACCCAGTACTTC
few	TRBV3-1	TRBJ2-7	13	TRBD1	CASSEQGVGEQYF	TGTGCCAGCAGCGAACAGGGGGTAGGCGAGCAGTACTTC
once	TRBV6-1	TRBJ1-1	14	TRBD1	CASRSGGANTEAFF	TGTGCCAGCAGATCAGGGGGCGCAAACACTGAAGCTTTCTTT
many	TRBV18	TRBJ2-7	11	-	CASSTQGPRHF	TGTGCCAGCTCGACGCAGGGGCCGAGACACTTC
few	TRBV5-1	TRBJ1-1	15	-	CASTRITGLIAEAFF	TGCGCCAGCACTAGGATAACGGGACTTATCGCTGAAGCTTTCTTT
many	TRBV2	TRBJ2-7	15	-	CASMGPTGWNYEQYF	TGTGCCAGCATGGGGCCTACAGGGTGGAACTACGAGCAGTACTTC
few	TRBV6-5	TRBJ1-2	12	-	CASSYPGGGYTF	TGTGCCAGCAGTTACCCGGGGGGTGGCTACACCTTC
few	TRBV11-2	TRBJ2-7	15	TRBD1	CASSPTGGITYEQYF	TGTGCCAGCAGCCCTACAGGGGGTATAACATACGAGCAGTACTTC
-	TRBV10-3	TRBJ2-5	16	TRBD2	CAISESSGTLQETQYF	TGTGCCATCAGTGAGTCGAGCGGGACGCTACAAGAGACCCAGTACTTC